These T cell receptor beta chains were read from a single sample in a study of T cell repertoires in cytomegalovirus infection. The antigens for these receptors are not known. TCRdb processed the reads anew with MiXCR; each CDR3 protein has one entry. This table holds approximately 990,000 distinct CDR3 sequences, 30% to 40% found once. The material sequenced was cultured CD8+ T cells from PBMCs, taken from culture after CMV antigen stimulation. These receptors originate from a human donor in good health (CMV status not recorded). Some clones in this sample may be carry-over from other donors' samples. Each CDR3 is given with its conserved first and last residue. D genes are given only for firm matches. Size is omitted from some rows. Given values are once, few, many or a class for expanded clones.

v_call	j_call	d_call	clone_size	cdr3_aa	cdr3_nt
TRBV6-5	TRBJ2-2	-	-	CASSYDRLSTGELFF	TGTGCCAGCAGTTACGACAGGTTGAGCACCGGGGAGCTGTTTTTT
TRBV11-3	TRBJ2-2	-	few	CASSSLGDTGELFF	TGTGCCAGCAGCTCTCTGGGGGACACCGGGGAGCTGTTTTTT
TRBV5-1	TRBJ2-1	TRBD2	few	CASRIAGGPNEQFF	TGCGCCAGCAGAATAGCGGGGGGGCCCAATGAGCAGTTCTTC
TRBV19	TRBJ1-1	TRBD1	few	CASRQGRGTEAFF	TGTGCCAGCAGACAGGGGCGGGGGACTGAAGCTTTCTTT
TRBV19	TRBJ2-1	-	-	CASSFPPLERHNEQFF	TGTGCCAGTAGTTTTCCTCCACTAGAAAGACACAATGAGCAGTTCTTC
TRBV28	TRBJ1-1	-	-	CASSFTRRTEAFF	TGTGCCAGCAGTTTTACACGGCGCACTGAAGCTTTCTTT
TRBV5-4	TRBJ1-1	-	few	CASSFRSKGAFF	TGTGCCAGCAGCTTCCGGTCAAAGGGAGCTTTCTTT
TRBV12-3/TRBV12-4	TRBJ1-5	-	-	CATRRGNSNQPQHF	TGTGCCACCCGACGGGGAAATAGCAATCAGCCCCAGCATTTT
TRBV7-9	TRBJ1-2	-	-	CASTGMGGPNYGYTF	TGTGCCAGCACGGGCATGGGGGGCCCCAACTATGGCTACACCTTC
TRBV12-3/TRBV12-4	TRBJ1-1	-	many	CASTDTPKGPGARSKAFF	TGTGCCAGCACCGACACCCCGAAAGGGCCTGGGGCTCGATCAAAAGCTTTCTTT
TRBV29-1	TRBJ2-1	-	few	CSVEGRNNEQFF	TGCAGCGTTGAGGGCAGAAACAATGAGCAGTTCTTC
TRBV7-2	TRBJ2-3	TRBD1	many	CASSLISTGGTNTQYF	TGTGCCAGCAGCTTAATTAGCACAGGGGGCACAAATACGCAGTATTTT
TRBV7-8	TRBJ2-7	-	few	CASSLPVIDSSYEQYF	TGTGCCAGCAGCTTACCAGTGATAGACAGCTCCTACGAGCAGTACTTC
TRBV7-9	TRBJ2-7	-	-	CASSLEVQANYEQYF	TGTGCCAGCAGCTTAGAAGTACAGGCGAACTACGAGCAGTACTTC
TRBV19	TRBJ1-1	-	once	CASRRRTELMNTEAFF	TGTGCCAGTAGGCGGAGGACGGAACTCATGAACACTGAAGCTTTCTTT
TRBV7-9	TRBJ2-1	-	many	CASSSTPHGFF	TGTGCCAGCAGCTCGACCCCCCACGGGTTCTTC
TRBV7-9	TRBJ2-3	TRBD2	-	CASSVFITGTSGPEDTQYF	TGTGCCAGCAGCGTATTTATTACCGGGACTAGCGGGCCGGAAGATACGCAGTATTTT
TRBV11-2	TRBJ2-1	TRBD2	-	CASSLDPGGYNEQFF	TGTGCCAGCAGCTTAGATCCGGGGGGCTACAATGAGCAGTTCTTC
TRBV7-2	TRBJ1-5	-	many	CASSLDGRAGTNQPQHF	TGTGCCAGCAGCTTAGACGGTCGGGCAGGCACGAATCAGCCCCAGCATTTT
TRBV29-1	TRBJ2-3	TRBD2	-	CSVPGLGPTDTQYF	TGCAGCGTGCCGGGACTAGGGCCCACAGATACGCAGTATTTT
TRBV19	TRBJ1-1	TRBD1	-	CASSVRQGTFDEAFF	TGTGCCAGTAGTGTCAGACAGGGGACGTTCGATGAAGCTTTCTTT
TRBV7-6	TRBJ1-1	TRBD1	few	CASSPRTGMSEAFF	TGTGCCAGCAGCCCCCGGACAGGGATGAGTGAAGCTTTCTTT
TRBV7-2	TRBJ2-7	TRBD1	few	CASSWGTVTYEQYF	TGTGCCAGCAGCTGGGGGACAGTCACCTACGAGCAGTACTTC
TRBV10-1	TRBJ2-3	TRBD2	few	CASSESKRDFGGTQYF	TGCGCCAGCAGTGAGTCGAAGCGGGACTTCGGGGGAACGCAGTATTTT
TRBV7-9	TRBJ1-3	-	-	CAWRGASGNTIYF	TGTGCCTGGAGGGGGGCCTCTGGAAACACCATATATTTT
TRBV7-3	TRBJ2-3	-	many	CASSSTGPTDTQYF	TGTGCCAGCAGCTCGACAGGCCCCACAGATACGCAGTATTTT
TRBV19	TRBJ2-5	TRBD1	-	CASSAPGQGKETQYF	TGTGCCAGTAGTGCGCCGGGACAGGGAAAAGAGACCCAGTACTTC
TRBV7-2	TRBJ2-1	TRBD2	many	CASSLDRLADDEQFF	TGTGCCAGCAGCTTAGACAGACTAGCGGATGATGAGCAGTTCTTC
TRBV7-3	TRBJ2-3	TRBD2	many	CASSFVAGGPDTQYF	TGTGCCAGCAGCTTCGTAGCGGGGGGGCCAGATACGCAGTATTTT
TRBV7-6	TRBJ2-1	-	few	CASSDPLENEQFF	TGTGCCAGCAGCGACCCCTTGGAGAATGAGCAGTTCTTC
TRBV11-2	TRBJ2-7	-	few	CASSPRTYEQYF	TGTGCCAGCAGCCCCCGTACCTACGAGCAGTACTTC
TRBV27	TRBJ1-2	TRBD1	-	CASSFGTGGFGYTF	TGTGCCAGCAGTTTTGGGACAGGGGGTTTTGGCTACACCTTC
TRBV11-2	TRBJ2-1	TRBD1	-	CASSLWTGGANNEQFF	TGTGCCAGCAGCTTATGGACAGGGGGCGCGAACAATGAGCAGTTCTTC
TRBV5-4	TRBJ2-7	-	few	CASSLVGNYEQYF	TGTGCCAGCAGCTTGGTGGGGAACTACGAGCAGTACTTC
TRBV6-2/TRBV6-3	TRBJ2-3	-	few	CASSYGWAATPTSDTQYF	TGTGCCAGCAGTTACGGATGGGCGGCGACCCCAACCTCAGATACGCAGTATTTT
TRBV7-4	TRBJ1-6	-	few	CASSSGPGDSPLHF	TGTGCCAGCAGCTCGGGACCCGGGGATTCACCCCTCCACTTT
TRBV10-3	TRBJ1-2	-	-	CATPRGEDYGYTF	TGTGCCACCCCAAGAGGGGAGGACTATGGCTACACCTTC
TRBV6-2/TRBV6-3	TRBJ2-1	TRBD2	once	CVSSYSKRGPSHNEQFF	TGTGTCAGCAGTTACTCGAAGCGGGGGCCTTCACACAATGAGCAGTTCTTC
TRBV6-1	TRBJ2-4	-	many	CASRGAKNIQYF	TGTGCCAGCAGGGGAGCCAAAAACATTCAGTACTTC
TRBV7-9	TRBJ2-2	TRBD1	few	CASSLDDRGLTGELFF	TGTGCCAGCAGCTTAGACGACAGGGGCCTGACCGGGGAGCTGTTTTTT
TRBV29-1	TRBJ1-5	-	once	CSAGRDNQPQHF	TGCAGCGCTGGACGTGACAATCAGCCCCAGCATTTT
TRBV10-3	TRBJ1-2	TRBD1	-	CAISEDSDRGYTF	TGTGCCATCAGTGAGGACTCGGACAGGGGCTACACCTTC
TRBV6-6	TRBJ1-2	-	-	CASRTFLGTADYGYTF	TGTGCCAGCAGAACGTTTCTTGGTACGGCTGATTATGGCTACACCTTC
TRBV29-1	TRBJ1-2	-	-	CSVEVVRARYYGYTF	TGTAGCGTTGAGGTGGTGAGAGCCAGGTACTATGGCTACACCTTC
TRBV7-9	TRBJ2-2	TRBD2	few	CASSKQTSETGELFF	TGTGCCAGCAGCAAACAAACTAGCGAAACCGGGGAGCTGTTTTTT
TRBV12-3/TRBV12-4	TRBJ1-2	-	many	CASSPGNPLIYGYTF	TGTGCCAGCAGCCCAGGGAACCCATTAATCTATGGCTACACCTTC
TRBV7-2	TRBJ1-6	TRBD1	few	CASSLGQGAYSPLHF	TGTGCCAGCAGCTTAGGACAGGGGGCGTATTCACCCCTCCACTTT